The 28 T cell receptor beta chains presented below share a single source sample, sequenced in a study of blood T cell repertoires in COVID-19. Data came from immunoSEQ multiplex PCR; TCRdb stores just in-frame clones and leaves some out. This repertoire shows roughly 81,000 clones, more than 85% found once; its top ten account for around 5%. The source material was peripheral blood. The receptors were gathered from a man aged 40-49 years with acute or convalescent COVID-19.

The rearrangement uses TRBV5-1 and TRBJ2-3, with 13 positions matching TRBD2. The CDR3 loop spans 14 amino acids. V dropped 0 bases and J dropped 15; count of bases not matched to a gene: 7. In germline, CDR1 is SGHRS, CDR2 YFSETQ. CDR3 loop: CASSLDRTSGGRYF. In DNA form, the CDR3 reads TGCGCCAGCAGCTTGGACCGGACTAGCGGGGGACGTTATTTT.

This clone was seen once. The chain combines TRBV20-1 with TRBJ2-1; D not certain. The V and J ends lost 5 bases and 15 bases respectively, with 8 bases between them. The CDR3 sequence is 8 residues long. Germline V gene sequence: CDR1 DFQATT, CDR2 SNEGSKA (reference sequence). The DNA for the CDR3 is TGCAGTGCTTCCTCCAGGTTCTTC. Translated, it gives CSASSRFF.

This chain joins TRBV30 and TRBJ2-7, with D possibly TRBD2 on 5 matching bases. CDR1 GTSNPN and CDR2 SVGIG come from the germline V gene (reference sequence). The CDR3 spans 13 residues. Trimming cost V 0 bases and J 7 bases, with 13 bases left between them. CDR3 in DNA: TGTGCCTGGAGTGTGGAGGACGCCGGGGAGCAGTACTTC. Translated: CAWSVEDAGEQYF.

CDR3 amino acids: CASEEGRGDEQFF. CDR3 in DNA: TGTGCCAGCGAGGAGGGGCGTGGGGATGAGCAGTTCTTC. This sequence joins TRBV10-3 and TRBJ2-1; weak D call: TRBD2 (6 bases). There are 13 residues in the CDR3. Trimming pared 10 bases from V and 8 bases from J, leaving 18 bases between. Germline V gene lookup returns CDR1 ENHRY and CDR2 SYGVKD.

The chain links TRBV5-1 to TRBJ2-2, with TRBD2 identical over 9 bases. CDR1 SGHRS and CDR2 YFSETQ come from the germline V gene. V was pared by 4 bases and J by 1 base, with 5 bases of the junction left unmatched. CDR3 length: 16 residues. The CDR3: CASSQKLAGNTGELFF. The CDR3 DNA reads TGCGCCAGCAGCCAAAAACTAGCGGGGAACACCGGGGAGCTGTTTTTT.

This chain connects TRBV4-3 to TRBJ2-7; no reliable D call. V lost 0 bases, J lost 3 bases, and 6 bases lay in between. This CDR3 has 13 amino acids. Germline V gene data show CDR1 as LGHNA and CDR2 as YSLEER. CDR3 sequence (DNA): TGCGCCAGCAGCCAAGATCGACTCTACGAGCAGTACTTC. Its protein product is CASSQDRLYEQYF.

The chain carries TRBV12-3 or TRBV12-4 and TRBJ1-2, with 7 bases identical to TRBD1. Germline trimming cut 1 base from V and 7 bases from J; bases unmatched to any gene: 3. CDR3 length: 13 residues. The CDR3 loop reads CASSLGTGVGYTF. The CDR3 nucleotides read TGTGCCAGCAGTTTAGGTACAGGGGTTGGCTACACCTTC.

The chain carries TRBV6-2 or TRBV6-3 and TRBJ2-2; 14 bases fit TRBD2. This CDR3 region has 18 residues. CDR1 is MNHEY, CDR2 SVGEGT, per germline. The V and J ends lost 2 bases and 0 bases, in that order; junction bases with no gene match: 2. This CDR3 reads CASSYLGLAGANTGELFF. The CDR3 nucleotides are TGTGCCAGCAGTTACCTGGGACTAGCGGGGGCGAACACCGGGGAGCTGTTTTTT.

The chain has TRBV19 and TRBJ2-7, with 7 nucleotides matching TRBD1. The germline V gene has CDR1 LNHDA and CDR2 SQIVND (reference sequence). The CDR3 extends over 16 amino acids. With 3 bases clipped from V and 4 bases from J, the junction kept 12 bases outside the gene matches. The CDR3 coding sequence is TGTGCCAGTAGTATGACCCCGGACAGGTCACGATACGAGCAGTACTTC. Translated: CASSMTPDRSRYEQYF.

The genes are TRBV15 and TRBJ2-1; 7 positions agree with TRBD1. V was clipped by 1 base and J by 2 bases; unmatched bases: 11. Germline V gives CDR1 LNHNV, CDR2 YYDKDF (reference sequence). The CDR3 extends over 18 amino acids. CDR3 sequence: CATSRGSSRDSPYNEQFF. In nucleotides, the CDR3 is TGTGCCACCAGCAGAGGCTCGTCCCGGGACAGCCCCTACAATGAGCAGTTCTTC.

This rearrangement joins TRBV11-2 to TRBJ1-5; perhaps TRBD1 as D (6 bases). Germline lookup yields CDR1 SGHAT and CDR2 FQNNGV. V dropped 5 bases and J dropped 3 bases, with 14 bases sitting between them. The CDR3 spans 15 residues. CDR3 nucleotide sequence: TGTGCCAGCAGCCCCGACGGGGACATCAATCAGCCCCAGCATTTT. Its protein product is CASSPDGDINQPQHF. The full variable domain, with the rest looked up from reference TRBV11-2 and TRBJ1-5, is EAGVAQSPRYKIIEKRQSVAFWCNPISGHATLYWYQQILGQGPKLLIQFQNNGVVDDSQLPKDRFSAERLKGVDSTLKIQPAKLEDSAVYLCASSPDGDINQPQHFGDGTRLSIL.

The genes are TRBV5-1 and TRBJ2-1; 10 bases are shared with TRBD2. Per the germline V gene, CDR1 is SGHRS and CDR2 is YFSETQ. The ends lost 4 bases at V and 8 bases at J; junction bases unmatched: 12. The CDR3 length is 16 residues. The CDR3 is CASSPRTSGLRDEQFF. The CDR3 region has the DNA TGCGCCAGCAGCCCCCGGACTAGCGGTCTCCGGGATGAGCAGTTCTTC.

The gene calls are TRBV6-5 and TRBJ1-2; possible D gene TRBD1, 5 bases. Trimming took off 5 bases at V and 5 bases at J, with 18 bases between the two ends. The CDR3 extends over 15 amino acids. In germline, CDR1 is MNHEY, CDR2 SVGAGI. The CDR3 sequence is CASSRTGTLSYGYTF. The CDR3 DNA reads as TGTGCCAGCAGTCGAACCGGGACTTTATCTTATGGCTACACCTTC.

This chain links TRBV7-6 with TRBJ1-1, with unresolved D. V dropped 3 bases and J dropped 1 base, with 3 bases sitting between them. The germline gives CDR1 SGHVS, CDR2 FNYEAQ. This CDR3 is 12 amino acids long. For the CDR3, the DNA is TGTGCCAGCAGCTTCGGGAACACTGAAGCTTTCTTT. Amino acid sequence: CASSFGNTEAFF.

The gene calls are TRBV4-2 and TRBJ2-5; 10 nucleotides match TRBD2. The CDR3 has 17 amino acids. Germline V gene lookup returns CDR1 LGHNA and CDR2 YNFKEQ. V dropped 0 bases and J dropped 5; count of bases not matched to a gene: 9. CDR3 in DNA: TGTGCCAGCAGCCAAGATGTCTCAACTAGCGGGACGGAGACCCAGTACTTC. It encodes CASSQDVSTSGTETQYF.

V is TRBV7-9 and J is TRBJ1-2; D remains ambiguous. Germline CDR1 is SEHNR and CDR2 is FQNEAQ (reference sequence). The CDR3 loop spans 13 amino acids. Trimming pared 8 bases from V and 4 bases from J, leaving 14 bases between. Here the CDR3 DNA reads TGTGCCAGCGAGGTGATCTCTGGCTATGGCTACACCTTC. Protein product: CASEVISGYGYTF.

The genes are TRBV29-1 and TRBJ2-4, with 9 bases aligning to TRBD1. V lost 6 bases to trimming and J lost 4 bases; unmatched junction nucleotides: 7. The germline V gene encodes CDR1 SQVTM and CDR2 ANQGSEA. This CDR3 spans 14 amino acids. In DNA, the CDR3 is TGCAGCGTCGCACTTGGACAGGGGAAAAACATTCAGTACTTC. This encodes CSVALGQGKNIQYF.

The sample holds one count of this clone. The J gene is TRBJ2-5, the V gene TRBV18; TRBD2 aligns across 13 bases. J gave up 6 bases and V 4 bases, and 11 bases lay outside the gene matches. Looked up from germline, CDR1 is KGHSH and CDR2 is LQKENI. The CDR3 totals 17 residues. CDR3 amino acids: CASSLNSLAGGQKTQYF. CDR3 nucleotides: TGTGCCAGCTCACTGAATTCACTAGCGGGGGGGCAGAAGACCCAGTACTTC.

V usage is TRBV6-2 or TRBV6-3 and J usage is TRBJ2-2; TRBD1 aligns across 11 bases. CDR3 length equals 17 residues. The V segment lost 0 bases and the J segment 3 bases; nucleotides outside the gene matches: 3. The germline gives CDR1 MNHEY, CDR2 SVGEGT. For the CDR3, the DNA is TGTGCCAGCAGTTACTCCGGGACAGGGGGATACACCGGGGAGCTGTTTTTT. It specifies CASSYSGTGGYTGELFF.

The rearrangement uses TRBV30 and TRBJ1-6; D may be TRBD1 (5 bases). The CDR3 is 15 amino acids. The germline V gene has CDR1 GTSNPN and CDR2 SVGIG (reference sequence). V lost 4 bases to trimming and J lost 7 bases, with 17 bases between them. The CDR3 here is CAWTAVGGFNSPLHF. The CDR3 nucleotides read TGTGCCTGGACCGCGGTGGGGGGGTTCAATTCACCCCTCCACTTT.

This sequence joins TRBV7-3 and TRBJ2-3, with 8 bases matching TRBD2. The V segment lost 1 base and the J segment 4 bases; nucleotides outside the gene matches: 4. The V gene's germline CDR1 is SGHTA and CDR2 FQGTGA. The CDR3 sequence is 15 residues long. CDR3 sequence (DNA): TGTGCCAGCAGCTTAATCGGGGGGGAGGCAGATACGCAGTATTTT. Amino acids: CASSLIGGEADTQYF.

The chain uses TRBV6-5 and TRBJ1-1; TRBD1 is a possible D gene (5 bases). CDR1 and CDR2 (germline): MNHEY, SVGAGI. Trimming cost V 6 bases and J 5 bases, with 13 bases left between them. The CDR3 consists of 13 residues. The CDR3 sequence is CASRDQGRTEAFF. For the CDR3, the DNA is TGTGCCAGCAGGGACCAGGGTAGGACTGAAGCTTTCTTT.

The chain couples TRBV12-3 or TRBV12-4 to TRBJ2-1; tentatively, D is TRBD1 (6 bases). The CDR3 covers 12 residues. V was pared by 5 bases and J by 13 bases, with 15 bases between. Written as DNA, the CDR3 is TGTGCCAGCAGTCCGCGAACAGGGAACCAGTTCTTC. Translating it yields CASSPRTGNQFF.

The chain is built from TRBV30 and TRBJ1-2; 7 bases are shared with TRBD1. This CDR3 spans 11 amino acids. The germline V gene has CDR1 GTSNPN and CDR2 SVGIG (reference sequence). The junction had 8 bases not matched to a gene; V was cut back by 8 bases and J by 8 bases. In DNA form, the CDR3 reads TGTGCCCTGAGTCCGGGACAGGGCTACACCTTC. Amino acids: CALSPGQGYTF. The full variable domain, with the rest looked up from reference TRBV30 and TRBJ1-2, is SQTIHQWPATLVQPVGSPLSLECTVEGTSNPNLYWYRQAAGRGLQLLFYSVGIGQISSEVPQNLSASRPQDRQFILSSKKLLLSDSGFYLCALSPGQGYTFGSGTRLTVV.

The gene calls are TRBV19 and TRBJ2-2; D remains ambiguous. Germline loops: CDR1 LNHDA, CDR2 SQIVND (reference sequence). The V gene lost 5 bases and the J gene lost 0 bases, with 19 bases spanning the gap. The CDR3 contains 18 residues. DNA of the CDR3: TGTGCCAGTAGTCAAACCCTGGCGGAGTGGTCGAACACCGGGGAGCTGTTTTTT. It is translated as CASSQTLAEWSNTGELFF.

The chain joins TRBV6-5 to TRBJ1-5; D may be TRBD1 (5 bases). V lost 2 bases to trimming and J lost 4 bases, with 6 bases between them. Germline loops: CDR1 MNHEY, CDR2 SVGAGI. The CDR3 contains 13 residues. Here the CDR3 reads CASSYRGNQPQHF. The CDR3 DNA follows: TGTGCCAGCAGTTACAGGGGAAATCAGCCCCAGCATTTT.

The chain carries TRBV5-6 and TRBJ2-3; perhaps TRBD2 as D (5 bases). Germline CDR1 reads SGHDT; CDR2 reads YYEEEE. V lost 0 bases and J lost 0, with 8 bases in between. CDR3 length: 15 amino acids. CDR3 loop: CASSLALASTDTQYF. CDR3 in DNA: TGTGCCAGCAGCTTGGCGCTAGCTAGCACAGATACGCAGTATTTT.

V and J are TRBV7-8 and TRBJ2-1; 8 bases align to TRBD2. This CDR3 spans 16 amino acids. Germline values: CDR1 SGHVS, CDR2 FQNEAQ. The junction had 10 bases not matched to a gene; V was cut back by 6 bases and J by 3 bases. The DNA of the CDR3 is TGTGCCAGCAGTTTTTCGAGCGGGAGAGGCTACAATGAGCAGTTCTTC. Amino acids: CASSFSSGRGYNEQFF.